This TCR beta chain was recorded in a study of cytomegalovirus exposure and HLA in healthy donors. Study summary: Both the roughly 120 validation repertoires and the 550 to 750 first-cohort repertoires used the same platform, as reported by a later analysis.

Study-level findings and limits: Subsequent analysis of the 100 to 150 validation repertoires found a tendency for first-cohort TCR clusters to co-occur. It was reportedly the case that the classifier diagnosed cytomegalovirus status with high specificity and sensitivity.

Measured with immunoSEQ multiplex PCR; TCRdb has only the in-frame clones, and not every one. This sample yields 180,000 or so clones, of which approximately 87% are seen a single time; about 1.5% belongs to the top ten. Details on this clone: Its antigen is undetermined.

The CDR3 loop spans 16 amino acids. V was pared by 5 bases and J by 1 base, with 11 bases of the junction left unmatched. CDR1 SEHNR and CDR2 FQNEAQ come from the germline V gene (reference sequence). This chain joins TRBV7-9 and TRBJ2-7; TRBD2 matches 7 bases. The sequence came from a woman in her twenties or thirties in good health and CMV-seronegative. Sequencing was done on a sample of PBMCs. The CDR3 spells CASSARRAGESYEQYF. The CDR3 bases are TGTGCCAGCAGCGCCCGGCGGGCGGGGGAGTCCTACGAGCAGTACTTC.